The 6 T cell receptor beta chains reported below all come from one sample, sequenced in a study of blood T cell repertoires in COVID-19. TCRdb keeps only in-frame clones here, not all; method: immunoSEQ multiplex PCR. The table records hundreds of thousands of clones, roughly 89% of them present only once. Sequencing used peripheral blood. The receptors derive from a woman between 25 and 40 years old with acute or convalescent COVID-19.

The chain employs TRBV28 and TRBJ2-1; D is unresolved. V was shortened by 9 bases and J by 5 bases, with 8 bases between the two germline ends. This CDR3 spans 11 amino acids. Per the germline V gene, CDR1 is MDHEN and CDR2 is SYDVKM. The CDR3 DNA reads TGTGCCAGTACTGACAACAATGAGCAGTTCTTC. Its translation is CASTDNNEQFF.

The gene calls are TRBV10-2 and TRBJ2-1, with 7 bases fitting TRBD2. Per germline, CDR1 WSHSY and CDR2 SAAADI. J was trimmed by 9 bases and V by 6 bases; bases with no gene match: 11. This CDR3 is 14 amino acids long. In DNA, the CDR3 is TGCGCCAGCAGGGAGACTAGCCGGGAGATTGAGCAGTTCTTC. It encodes CASRETSREIEQFF.

V gene TRBV28 combines with J gene TRBJ1-6; 12 nucleotides agree with TRBD1. Germline loops: CDR1 MDHEN, CDR2 SYDVKM. The CDR3 loop spans 21 amino acids. J lost 6 bases, V lost 1 base, and 16 bases had no gene match. The CDR3 protein is CASSLLLIRDRGPRFNSPLHF. As DNA, the CDR3 is TGTGCCAGCAGTTTATTATTAATTCGGGACAGGGGGCCAAGATTTAATTCACCCCTCCACTTT.

This clone showed up just once. The V call is TRBV5-1, the J call TRBJ2-7; 8 bases line up with TRBD2. V gave up 4 bases and J gave up 7 bases; unmatched junction bases: 10. Germline V gives CDR1 SGHRS, CDR2 YFSETQ. This CDR3 region has 14 residues. For the CDR3, the DNA is TGCGCCAGCAGCGTCGGGGGGGCCGGTTGGGAGCAGTACTTC. Translation: CASSVGGAGWEQYF. Variable domain in full (rest from reference TRBV5-1 and TRBJ2-7): KAGVTQTPRYLIKTRGQQVTLSCSPISGHRSVSWYQQTPGQGLQFLFEYFSETQRNKGNFPGRFSGRQFSNSRSEMNVSTLELGDSALYLCASSVGGAGWEQYFGPGTRLTVT.

The rearrangement links TRBV23-1 to TRBJ2-3, with TRBD1 identical over 9 bases. TRBV23-1 is marked as an open reading frame, function uncertain. The CDR3 sequence is 18 residues long. V trimming: 6 bases; J trimming: 1 base; junction bases outside the gene matches: 14. In DNA form, the CDR3 reads TGCGCCAGCAGCCTGAGGGACAGGGTATTATTGGGCACAGATACGCAGTATTTT. This codes for CASSLRDRVLLGTDTQYF.

The rearrangement joins TRBV19 to TRBJ1-1, with D unresolved. The V end lost 7 bases, the J end lost 1 base, and 13 bases lay between the germline ends. In germline, CDR1 is LNHDA, CDR2 SQIVND (reference sequence). The CDR3 consists of 14 residues. CDR3 protein: CASKYQTSNTEAFF. CDR3 in DNA: TGTGCCAGTAAGTACCAGACATCGAACACTGAAGCTTTCTTT.